A single sample is the source of the 16 T cell receptor beta chains below, sequenced in a study of PD-1 blockade in mismatch repair-deficient tumors. Repertoires were generated with immunoSEQ multiplex PCR, while TCRdb's copy carries only in-frame clones and drops some. The sample yields under 25,000 clones, about 83% seen once. The sequencing here drew on peripheral blood, taken 2 weeks after starting pembrolizumab. Receptors were obtained from an adult with mismatch repair-deficient cancer.

The chain has TRBV6-5 and TRBJ1-2, with 9 bases that match TRBD1. Germline lookup yields CDR1 MNHEY and CDR2 SVGAGI. There are 13 residues in the CDR3. With V trimmed by 4 bases and J by 6 bases, 3 bases remained unmatched. The CDR3, as DNA: TGTGCCAGCAGTTTACAGGGGGCCGATGGCTACACCTTC. Translation: CASSLQGADGYTF.

Regarding this clone: This CDR3 is also generated by other DNA sequences in the sample. The chain links TRBV28 to TRBJ2-7; TRBD2 might be the D (6 bases). Germline CDR1 reads MDHEN; CDR2 reads SYDVKM. The CDR3 has 14 amino acids. Trimming cost V 7 bases and J 4 bases, with 17 bases left between them. The CDR3 DNA is TGTGCCAGCAATTTCGGCGGGACTCTATACGAGCAGTACTTC. Translating it yields CASNFGGTLYEQYF.

This clone has only one observation. The V and J genes are TRBV6-1 and TRBJ2-7; D perhaps matches TRBD2 (5 bases). Germline assignment: CDR1 MNHNS and CDR2 SASEGT. The ends were cut back, 7 bases at V and 2 bases at J, with 9 bases in the middle. This CDR3 spans 12 amino acids. The CDR3 region is CASISGTYEQYF. The CDR3 DNA sequence: TGTGCCAGCATCAGCGGTACCTACGAGCAGTACTTC.

The gene calls are TRBV6-4 and TRBJ1-2, with 10 bases aligning to TRBD1. The CDR3 consists of 15 residues. The V gene end was trimmed by 4 bases and the J gene end by 1 base; junction bases not matched to a gene: 3. Germline V lookup: CDR1 MRHNA, CDR2 SNTAGT. CDR3 coding DNA: TGTGCCAGCAGTGCCGGACAGGGGGGTAACTATGGCTACACCTTC. This sequence encodes CASSAGQGGNYGYTF.

CDR3 in amino acids: CSAGTFEGYTF. CDR3 DNA: TGCAGTGCCGGGACATTTGAGGGCTACACCTTC. The chain uses TRBV20-1 and TRBJ1-2; possible D gene TRBD1, 6 bases. Germline CDR1 is DFQATT and CDR2 is SNEGSKA (reference sequence). The length of the CDR3 is 11 residues. V lost 6 bases to trimming and J lost 8 bases, with 13 bases between them.

This clone was detected only a few times. V gene TRBV11-2 combines with J gene TRBJ2-2, with 8 bases lining up with TRBD2. This CDR3 contains 16 residues. J lost 1 base, V lost 5 bases, and 6 bases had no gene match. The V gene's germline CDR1 is SGHAT and CDR2 FQNNGV. The CDR3 DNA reads as TGTGCCAGCAGCAAGGTTCTAGCGGGGAACACCGGGGAGCTGTTTTTT. Encoded protein: CASSKVLAGNTGELFF.

The V call is TRBV6-5, the J call TRBJ2-3; D may be TRBD2 (6 bases). This CDR3 contains 13 residues. Trimming pared 6 bases from V and 6 bases from J, leaving 13 bases between. From germline, CDR1 is MNHEY and CDR2 SVGAGI. CDR3 protein: CASRGTAGDTQYF. CDR3 in DNA: TGTGCCAGCAGAGGTACTGCGGGGGATACGCAGTATTTT.

This chain connects TRBV2 to TRBJ2-1; TRBD1 aligns across 9 bases. CDR3 size: 14 residues. Looked up from germline, CDR1 is SNHLY and CDR2 is FYNNEI. J was trimmed by 4 bases and V by 6 bases; bases with no gene match: 4. The CDR3, as DNA: TGTGCCAGCAGAGCCGGGACAGGGTACAATGAGCAGTTCTTC. Its translation: CASRAGTGYNEQFF.

This clone was seen only a few times. V and J are TRBV5-1 and TRBJ2-7; weak D call: TRBD2 (6 bases). Trimming shortened V by 4 bases and J by 2 bases, and 13 bases separated the two germline ends. This CDR3 has 14 amino acids. Per the germline V gene, CDR1 is SGHRS and CDR2 is YFSETQ. CDR3 sequence: CASSVGSFAYEQYF. In DNA form, the CDR3 reads TGCGCCAGCAGCGTCGGGAGTTTCGCCTACGAGCAGTACTTC.

Here the CDR3 DNA reads TGCGCCAGCAGCCAAGTCCAGACTAGCGGCTACGAGCAGTACTTC. It encodes CASSQVQTSGYEQYF. The chain recombines TRBV4-3 with TRBJ2-7, with TRBD2 matching 9 bases. Trimming removed 1 base from V and 3 bases from J; junction bases left unmatched: 4. Germline-derived CDR1 and CDR2 are LGHNA and YSLEER. This CDR3 region has 15 residues.

V gene TRBV6-1 combines with J gene TRBJ2-7, with D unresolved. The V end lost 7 bases, the J end lost 0 bases, and 16 bases lay between the germline ends. CDR1 MNHNS and CDR2 SASEGT come from the germline V gene. CDR3 length equals 15 residues. This CDR3 is CASNAIGWSSYEQYF. The CDR3 coding sequence is TGTGCCAGCAATGCAATTGGGTGGAGCTCCTACGAGCAGTACTTC.

This chain connects TRBV4-3 to TRBJ1-4, with TRBD1 identical over 10 bases. J lost 4 bases, V lost 1 base, and 6 bases had no gene match. This CDR3 is built from 17 residues. CDR1 LGHNA and CDR2 YSLEER come from the germline V gene. DNA for the CDR3: TGCGCCAGCAGCCAAGGACAGGGGGCTGCGTATAATGAAAAACTGTTTTTT. This translates into CASSQGQGAAYNEKLFF.

The genes are TRBV4-1 and TRBJ2-5; 13 bases agree with TRBD2. The ends lost 1 base at V and 2 bases at J; junction bases unmatched: 10. Germline V gene lookup returns CDR1 MGHRA and CDR2 YSYEKL. This CDR3 comprises 19 residues. The CDR3 region has the DNA TGCGCCAGCAGCCAAGGCGCTGGACTAGCGGGAGAGATACAAGAGACCCAGTACTTC. Amino acid sequence: CASSQGAGLAGEIQETQYF.

The rearrangement joins TRBV14 to TRBJ2-5, with D unresolved. V was trimmed by 3 bases and J by 6 bases, leaving 11 bases between them. Germline CDR1 reads SGHDN; CDR2 reads FVKESK. CDR3 length: 13 residues. The CDR3 nucleotides read TGTGCCAGCAGCCATCGGCATCTGCAGACCCAGTACTTC. It yields the protein CASSHRHLQTQYF.

This sequence joins TRBV5-1 and TRBJ2-1, with D perhaps matching TRBD1 or TRBD2 (7 bases each). CDR1 and CDR2 (germline): SGHRS, YFSETQ. The V end lost 4 bases, the J end lost 2 bases, and 25 bases lay between the germline ends. The CDR3 extends over 19 amino acids. CDR3 nucleotides: TGCGCCAGCAGCAGCAGGGACAGAAGGGAGGGTGGCCCCTACAATGAGCAGTTCTTC. Its translation is CASSSRDRREGGPYNEQFF.

The CDR3 DNA follows: TGCAGCGTTGAAGATCGGGGGACAGGGAACACCGGGGAGCTGTTTTTT. It specifies CSVEDRGTGNTGELFF. The chain employs TRBV29-1 and TRBJ2-2; 8 bases are shared with TRBD1. The length of the CDR3 is 16 residues. From germline, CDR1 is SQVTM and CDR2 ANQGSEA. Trimming at V came to 0 bases and at J to 1 base, leaving 4 bases not matched to a gene.